This T cell receptor (beta chain) was captured by sequencing in a study of T cell changes during pregnancy in multiple sclerosis. The length of the CDR3 is 17 residues. The junction had 12 bases not matched to a gene; V was cut back by 4 bases and J by 2 bases. From germline, CDR1 is KGHSH and CDR2 LQKENI. The repertoire was sequenced with immunoSEQ multiplex PCR; TCRdb's copy has only in-frame clones and lacks some. This table holds some 80,000 clones, roughly 96% found once. The sample was peripheral blood, taken in the second trimester of pregnancy. J is TRBJ2-5 and V is TRBV18, with 8 bases aligning to TRBD1. The sequence was obtained from a female donor with multiple sclerosis, enrolled in a pregnancy study. Here the CDR3 DNA reads TGTGCCAGCTCACGCCAGAGCACTGGGACAGGACAAGAGACCCAGTACTTC. Translating it yields CASSRQSTGTGQETQYF.